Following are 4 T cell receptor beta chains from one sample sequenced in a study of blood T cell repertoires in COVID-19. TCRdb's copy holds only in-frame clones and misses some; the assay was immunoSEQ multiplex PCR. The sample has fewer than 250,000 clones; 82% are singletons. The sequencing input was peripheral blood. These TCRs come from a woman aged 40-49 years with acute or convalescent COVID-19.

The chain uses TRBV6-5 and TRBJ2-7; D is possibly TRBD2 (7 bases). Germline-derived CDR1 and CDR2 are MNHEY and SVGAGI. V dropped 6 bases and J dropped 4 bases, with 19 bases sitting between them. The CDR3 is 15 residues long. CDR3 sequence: CASRPLPGGSYEQYF. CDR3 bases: TGTGCCAGCAGACCGCTGCCGGGGGGCTCGTACGAGCAGTACTTC.

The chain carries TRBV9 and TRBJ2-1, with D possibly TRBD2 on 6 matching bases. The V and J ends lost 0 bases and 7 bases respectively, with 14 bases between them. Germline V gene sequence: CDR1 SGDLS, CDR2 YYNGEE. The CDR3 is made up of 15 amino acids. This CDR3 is CASSVVGEAPNEQFF. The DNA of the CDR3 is TGTGCCAGCAGCGTAGTGGGGGAGGCCCCTAATGAGCAGTTCTTC.

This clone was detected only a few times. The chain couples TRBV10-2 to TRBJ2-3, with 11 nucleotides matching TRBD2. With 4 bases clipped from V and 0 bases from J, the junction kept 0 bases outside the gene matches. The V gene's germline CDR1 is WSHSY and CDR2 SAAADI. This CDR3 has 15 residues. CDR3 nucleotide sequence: TGCGCCAGCAGTGGACTAGCGGGGAGCACAGATACGCAGTATTTT. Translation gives CASSGLAGSTDTQYF.

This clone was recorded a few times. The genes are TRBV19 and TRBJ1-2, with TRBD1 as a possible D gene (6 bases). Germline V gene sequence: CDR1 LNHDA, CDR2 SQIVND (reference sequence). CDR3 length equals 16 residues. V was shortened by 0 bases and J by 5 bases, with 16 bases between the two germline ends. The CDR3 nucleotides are TGTGCCAGTAGTATAGAATACTACAGGGCGGGTTATGGCTACACCTTC. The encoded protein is CASSIEYYRAGYGYTF.